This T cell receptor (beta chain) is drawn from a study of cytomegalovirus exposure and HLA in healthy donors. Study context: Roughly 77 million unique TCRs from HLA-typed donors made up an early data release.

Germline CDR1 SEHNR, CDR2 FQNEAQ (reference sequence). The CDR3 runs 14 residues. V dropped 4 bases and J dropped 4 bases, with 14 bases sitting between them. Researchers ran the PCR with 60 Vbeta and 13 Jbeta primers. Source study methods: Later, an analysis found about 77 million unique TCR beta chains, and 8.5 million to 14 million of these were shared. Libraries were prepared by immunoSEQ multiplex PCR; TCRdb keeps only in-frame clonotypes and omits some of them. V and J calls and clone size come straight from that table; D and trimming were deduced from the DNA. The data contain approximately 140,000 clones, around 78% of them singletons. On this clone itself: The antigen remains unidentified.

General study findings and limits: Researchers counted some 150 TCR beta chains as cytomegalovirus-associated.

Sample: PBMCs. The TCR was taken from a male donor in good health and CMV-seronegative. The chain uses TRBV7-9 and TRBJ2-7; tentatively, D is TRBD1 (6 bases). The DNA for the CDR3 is TGTGCCAGCAGCTCGCGTGGACAGAGTTACGAGCAGTACTTC. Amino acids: CASSSRGQSYEQYF.